The 29 T cell receptor beta chains below were found in one sample sequenced in a study of cytomegalovirus exposure and HLA in healthy donors. Sequencing used immunoSEQ multiplex PCR; TCRdb keeps in-frame clones, though not all of them. The sample records some 63,000 clones, 70% to 90% being singletons. The sequenced material came from PBMCs. These receptors all come from a woman younger than 35 in good health and CMV-seronegative.

The chain couples TRBV5-3 to TRBJ1-4; 9 bases agree with TRBD1. TRBV5-3 is recorded as an ORF, its role being uncertain. The CDR3 has 17 amino acids. The V gene end was trimmed by 4 bases and the J gene end by 2 bases; junction bases not matched to a gene: 9. CDR3 nucleotide sequence: TGTGCCAGAAGCACGGGACAGGGAAGAGCGACTAATGAAAAACTGTTTTTT. It encodes CARSTGQGRATNEKLFF.

V gene TRBV11-3 combines with J gene TRBJ2-1; no clear D gene. Germline-derived CDR1 and CDR2 are SGHNT and YENEEA. CDR3 length: 13 residues. With 2 bases removed from V and 2 bases from J, the gap between germline ends came to 4 bases. As DNA, the CDR3 is TGTGCCAGCAGCTTACTAACCTACAATGAGCAGTTCTTC. Protein product: CASSLLTYNEQFF.

This chain connects TRBV10-2 to TRBJ2-1, with D tentatively TRBD2 (6 bases). This CDR3 region has 15 residues. CDR1 is WSHSY, CDR2 SAAADI, per germline. The germline V and J ends were trimmed by 11 bases and 1 base, with 18 bases remaining between them. The CDR3 coding sequence is TGCGCCGCTACCCCTTTAGCGGATTCCTACAATGAGCAGTTCTTC. Its protein is CAATPLADSYNEQFF.

CDR3 bases: TGTGCCAGCAGTTTATTAGGCGGAACAACTAATGAAAAACTGTTTTTT. The encoded protein is CASSLLGGTTNEKLFF. The chain employs TRBV27 and TRBJ1-4; the D is unclear. This CDR3 contains 16 residues. Per germline, CDR1 MNHEY and CDR2 SMNVEV (reference sequence). The V gene lost 1 base and the J gene lost 0 bases, with 9 bases spanning the gap.

The chain employs TRBV5-1 and TRBJ1-2; 9 positions agree with TRBD1. The CDR3 contains 14 residues. Trimming at V came to 1 base and at J to 6 bases, leaving 4 bases not matched to a gene. Germline V CDR1 and CDR2: SGHRS, YFSETQ. CDR3 amino acids: CASSLLQGANGYTF. CDR3 DNA: TGCGCCAGCAGCTTGTTACAGGGGGCAAATGGCTACACCTTC.

This clone was counted once. The chain combines TRBV2 with TRBJ2-1; TRBD2 agrees at 14 bases. Germline V CDR1 and CDR2: SNHLY, FYNNEI. V was pared by 4 bases and J by 9 bases, with 5 bases of the junction left unmatched. This CDR3 has 15 amino acids. In DNA, the CDR3 is TGTGCCAGCAGTGGACTAGCGGGAGGGCTGAGTGAGCAGTTCTTC. Encoded protein: CASSGLAGGLSEQFF.

V and J are TRBV5-6 and TRBJ2-5; 16 positions agree with TRBD2. Per the germline V gene, CDR1 is SGHDT and CDR2 is YYEEEE. V shed 4 bases and J 3 bases; nucleotides not matched to a gene: 3. This CDR3 has 16 residues. The CDR3 region is CASSRGLAGGKETQYF. The CDR3 nucleotides are TGTGCCAGCAGCCGGGGACTAGCGGGGGGGAAAGAGACCCAGTACTTC.

The chain carries TRBV9 and TRBJ1-2, with TRBD1 identical over 8 bases. CDR3 size: 16 residues. V lost 0 bases and J lost 5; bases outside the gene matches: 9. The germline V gene has CDR1 SGDLS and CDR2 YYNGEE. The CDR3 nucleotides are TGTGCCAGCAGCGTAGGACAGGGGTTGCTATTATATGGCTACACCTTC. Its translation: CASSVGQGLLLYGYTF.

The chain joins TRBV6-1 to TRBJ1-2; the match to TRBD1 covers 7 bases. Unmatched junction bases numbered 2, after V lost 1 base and J lost 6 bases. The germline V gene encodes CDR1 MNHNS and CDR2 SASEGT. The CDR3 runs to 13 residues. CDR3 loop: CASSEGQGNGYTF. The CDR3, as DNA: TGTGCCAGCAGTGAAGGACAGGGAAATGGCTACACCTTC.

The gene calls are TRBV11-2 and TRBJ2-7; TRBD1 matches at 9 bases. CDR1 and CDR2 (germline): SGHAT, FQNNGV. After removal of 8 bases from V and 3 bases from J, the junction contained 11 bases not matched to a gene. The CDR3 consists of 15 residues. CDR3 amino acids: CASRRPGQGLYEQYF. CDR3 DNA: TGTGCCAGCCGCCGGCCGGGACAGGGACTCTACGAGCAGTACTTC.

The CDR3 here is CASSLELGLYSPLHF. In DNA, the CDR3 is TGTGCCAGCAGCTTAGAATTGGGCCTGTATTCACCCCTCCACTTT. The V call is TRBV7-2, the J call TRBJ1-6; D ambiguous. Looked up from germline, CDR1 is SGHTA and CDR2 is FQGNSA. The CDR3 totals 15 residues. V was cut by 1 base and J by 8 bases, with 12 bases left in between.

The V and J genes are TRBV4-2 and TRBJ2-7, with no clear D. Germline-derived CDR1 and CDR2 are LGHNA and YNFKEQ. Deletions cut 1 base from V and 2 bases from J, with 6 bases between. This CDR3 region has 13 residues. For the CDR3, the DNA is TGTGCCAGCAGCCAAGGCTATACCTACGAGCAGTACTTC. It encodes CASSQGYTYEQYF.

CDR3 region: CASSQLNEQFF. The CDR3 coding sequence is TGTGCCAGCAGCCAACTCAATGAGCAGTTCTTC. The rearrangement uses TRBV7-2 and TRBJ2-1, with unresolved D. V lost 5 bases and J 6 bases, leaving 5 bases between the germline ends. Germline V lookup: CDR1 SGHTA, CDR2 FQGNSA. CDR3 length: 11 amino acids.

The V and J genes are TRBV2 and TRBJ1-1; 9 bases match TRBD1. The germline gives CDR1 SNHLY, CDR2 FYNNEI. J was trimmed by 4 bases and V by 6 bases; bases with no gene match: 9. The CDR3 sequence is 15 residues long. The CDR3 sequence is CASSVQGALGTEAFF. Here the CDR3 DNA reads TGTGCCAGCAGCGTACAGGGGGCGCTGGGCACTGAAGCTTTCTTT.

The chain joins TRBV28 to TRBJ1-3; D unresolved. The germline V gene encodes CDR1 MDHEN and CDR2 SYDVKM. The CDR3 has 14 residues. Deletions cut 4 bases from V and 4 bases from J, with 11 bases between. CDR3 nucleotides: TGTGCCAGCAGTTCTGCCGGAGACGGAAACACCATATATTTT. Protein sequence: CASSSAGDGNTIYF.

J is TRBJ2-7 and V is TRBV7-6; no clear D gene. CDR3 size: 13 residues. V was pared by 2 bases and J by 2 bases, with 7 bases between. Germline CDR1 SGHVS, CDR2 FNYEAQ. CDR3 sequence reads: CASSLRATYEQYF. In DNA, the CDR3 is TGTGCCAGCAGCTTACGAGCGACCTACGAGCAGTACTTC.

This chain uses TRBV7-2 with TRBJ2-1; D may be TRBD1 (6 bases). Trimming removed 5 bases from V and 8 bases from J, with 25 bases in between. Germline CDR1 is SGHTA and CDR2 is FQGNSA. The CDR3 is 17 residues long. The CDR3 bases are TGTGCCAGCAGCGCAAACAGGGCCTCCGGGGTAGTCCATGAGCAGTTCTTC. Protein product: CASSANRASGVVHEQFF.

In this sample, this clone turned up a few times. The chain is built from TRBV28 and TRBJ2-7; D possibly corresponds to TRBD1 (5 bases). The germline V gene encodes CDR1 MDHEN and CDR2 SYDVKM. CDR3 size: 15 residues. The V and J ends lost 4 bases and 3 bases respectively, with 16 bases between them. As DNA, the CDR3 is TGTGCCAGCAGTTCCTACCAGGGCCCCGACTACGAGCAGTACTTC. Translation: CASSSYQGPDYEQYF.

The rearrangement links TRBV19 to TRBJ1-4, with 7 bases matching TRBD1. This CDR3 contains 12 residues. Trimming took 3 bases from V and 14 from J; bases not matched to a gene: 6. Per the germline V gene, CDR1 is LNHDA and CDR2 is SQIVND (reference sequence). CDR3 in amino acids: CASSIPGQALFF. In nucleotides, the CDR3 is TGTGCCAGTAGTATTCCCGGACAGGCCCTGTTTTTT.

The chain employs TRBV6-1 and TRBJ2-1; TRBD1 might be the D (5 bases). Germline V gene lookup returns CDR1 MNHNS and CDR2 SASEGT. Trimming removed 5 bases at V and 6 bases at J, with 17 bases between. The length of the CDR3 is 15 residues. CDR3 sequence (DNA): TGTGCCAGCAGTATGCTTTTTAGCAGGGTCAATGAGCAGTTCTTC. Its protein is CASSMLFSRVNEQFF.

V gene TRBV27 combines with J gene TRBJ1-2; 7 bases match TRBD1. The germline V gene has CDR1 MNHEY and CDR2 SMNVEV (reference sequence). V trimming: 3 bases; J trimming: 4 bases; junction bases outside the gene matches: 8. The CDR3 sequence is 15 residues long. The CDR3: CASSFSRTGSYGYTF. The CDR3 DNA reads as TGTGCCAGCAGTTTCTCCAGGACAGGTAGCTATGGCTACACCTTC.

This chain joins TRBV28 and TRBJ1-3, with 8 bases fitting TRBD1. The germline gives CDR1 MDHEN, CDR2 SYDVKM. V lost 6 bases to trimming and J lost 3 bases; unmatched junction nucleotides: 10. The CDR3 has 16 residues. CDR3 protein: CASSLWGQEIGNTIYF. For the CDR3, the DNA is TGTGCCAGCAGCCTCTGGGGACAGGAAATTGGAAACACCATATATTTT.

The genes are TRBV4-1 and TRBJ1-6; D possibly corresponds to TRBD1 (6 bases). V lost 1 base and J lost 5, with 12 bases in between. Germline CDR1 is MGHRA and CDR2 is YSYEKL. The CDR3 runs to 16 residues. CDR3 loop: CASSQAIGQNNSPLHF. DNA of the CDR3: TGCGCCAGCAGCCAAGCTATAGGACAGAATAATTCACCCCTCCACTTT.

This clone was found once. The J gene is TRBJ1-2, the V gene TRBV2; a possible D gene is TRBD1 (6 bases). V was clipped by 10 bases and J by 4 bases, with 22 bases between them. CDR3 length: 15 residues. Per the germline V gene, CDR1 is SNHLY and CDR2 is FYNNEI. The CDR3 loop is CAIPRIRGGPYGYTF. In DNA form, the CDR3 reads TGTGCCATCCCGCGTATTCGGGGGGGGCCCTATGGCTACACCTTC. The full variable domain, in which reference TRBV2 and TRBJ1-2 provide the parts outside the CDR3, is EPEVTQTPSHQVTQMGQEVILRCVPISNHLYFYWYRQILGQKVEFLVSFYNNEISEKSEIFDDQFSVERPDGSNFTLKIRSTKLEDSAMYFCAIPRIRGGPYGYTFGSGTRLTVV.

This rearrangement joins TRBV5-1 to TRBJ2-1; 9 positions agree with TRBD2. V was pared by 3 bases and J by 8 bases, with 9 bases of the junction left unmatched. The length of the CDR3 is 15 residues. Germline V gene data show CDR1 as SGHRS and CDR2 as YFSETQ. CDR3 amino acids: CASSSGVAGDDEQFF. In DNA form, the CDR3 reads TGCGCCAGCAGCTCCGGGGTAGCGGGGGACGATGAGCAGTTCTTC. Full variable domain (missing parts from reference TRBV5-1 and TRBJ2-1): KAGVTQTPRYLIKTRGQQVTLSCSPISGHRSVSWYQQTPGQGLQFLFEYFSETQRNKGNFPGRFSGRQFSNSRSEMNVSTLELGDSALYLCASSSGVAGDDEQFFGPGTRLTVL.

In DNA form, the CDR3 reads TGTGCCAGCAGTGAATGGGGGGCTGGGGCCAACGTCCTGACTTTC. It is translated as CASSEWGAGANVLTF. The chain is built from TRBV2 and TRBJ2-6; TRBD2 might be the D (6 bases). Per germline, CDR1 SNHLY and CDR2 FYNNEI. Trimming took 2 bases from V and 2 from J, leaving 7 bases between them. The CDR3 is made up of 15 amino acids.

A few counts support this clone. The CDR3 DNA is TGTGCCATCAGTGAGTCAGGACTAGGCCAGCCCCAGCATTTT. This encodes CAISESGLGQPQHF. The chain is built from TRBV10-3 and TRBJ1-5; D not certain. The CDR3 contains 14 residues. V dropped 0 bases and J dropped 7 bases, with 10 bases sitting between them. Germline V gene data show CDR1 as ENHRY and CDR2 as SYGVKD.

The chain uses TRBV5-5 and TRBJ1-1; no definite D call. V shed 0 bases and J shed 2 bases, with 8 bases lying between them. Germline V gives CDR1 SGHKS, CDR2 YYEKEE (reference sequence). There are 14 residues in the CDR3. CDR3 in DNA: TGTGCCAGCAGCTTGGTACTGGTCAACACTGAAGCTTTCTTT. Translated: CASSLVLVNTEAFF.

The V and J genes are TRBV9 and TRBJ2-5; D is undetermined. The V end lost 5 bases, the J end lost 5 bases, and 13 bases lay between the germline ends. The CDR3 spans 13 residues. In germline, CDR1 is SGDLS, CDR2 YYNGEE. CDR3: CASSEVGYETQYF. CDR3 DNA sequence: TGTGCCAGCAGTGAGGTTGGGTACGAGACCCAGTACTTC.